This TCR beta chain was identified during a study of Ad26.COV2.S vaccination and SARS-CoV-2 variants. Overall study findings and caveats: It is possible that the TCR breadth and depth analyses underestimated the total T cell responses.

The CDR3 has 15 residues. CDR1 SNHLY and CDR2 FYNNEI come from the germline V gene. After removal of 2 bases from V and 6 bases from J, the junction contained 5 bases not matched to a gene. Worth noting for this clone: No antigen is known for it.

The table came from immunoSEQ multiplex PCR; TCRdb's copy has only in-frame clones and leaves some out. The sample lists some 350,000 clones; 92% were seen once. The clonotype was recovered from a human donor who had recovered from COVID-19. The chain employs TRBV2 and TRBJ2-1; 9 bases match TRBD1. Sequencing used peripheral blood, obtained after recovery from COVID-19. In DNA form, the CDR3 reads TGTGCCAGCAGTGAATTGGGACAGGGCATCAATGAGCAGTTCTTC. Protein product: CASSELGQGINEQFF.